The entry below describes one TCR beta chain. The junction shows a germline mismatch at one end, possibly a read error. Germline CDR1 SGHAT, CDR2 FQNNGV. The CDR3 runs to 16 residues. This entry belongs to a study of tumor-infiltrating lymphocytes in primary liver carcinoma. In the study overall: Samples gave roughly 3.65 to 7.13 million productive TCRbeta reads, similar across tissue types.

Total RNA amounting to around 530 ng was the source from which TCR beta cDNA was made with a constant-region primer. Employing slightly modified ARM-PCR, three nested multiplex PCR rounds were run, and these gave rise to the TCR beta libraries. Each of the first two PCR rounds ran around 10 cycles with TRBV1-TRBV30 forward and C-beta reverse primers. TCRdb reprocessed the multiplex PCR reads via MiXCR and lists one record per CDR3 protein. In the table there are roughly 32,000 distinct CDR3 sequences, roughly 70% of which are singletons. Co-extraction yielded RNA and DNA from around 20-30 mg of unsorted bulk tissue.

The V gene is TRBV11-2, the J gene TRBJ1-5; a weak D match, TRBD1 (5 bases). The source is a man aged 40-50 years with primary liver carcinoma and hepatitis B virus infection. The specimen was liver tumor tissue from sampling region 4. Subset reported: tumor region T4, right-lateral pole. CDR3 amino acids: CAGSLEWGLTNQPQHF. The CDR3 DNA follows: TGTGCCGGCAGCCTAGAATGGGGACTGACGAATCAGCCCCAGCATTTT.